A selection of T cell receptor beta chains follows, all from one sample in a study of shared clonotypes between healthy human individuals. The protocol was immunoSEQ multiplex PCR, while the TCRdb copy is restricted to in-frame clones and leaves out a portion. The sample has 2 million to 2.5 million clones, just over 90% seen once. Sequenced sample: naive CD4+ T cells from PBMCs. The source of these receptors is a man younger than 35 in good health. Some clones in this sample may be carry-over from other donors' samples. CDR3s include the opening cysteine and the closing phenylalanine or tryptophan. The D gene is left open where the match is weak.

TRBD1 | TRBJ1-3 | TRBV15 | TGTGCCACCAGCAGGGACCCAGACAGGGGCAATTGGGCTGGAAACACCATATATTTT | CATSRDPDRGNWAGNTIYF
- | TRBJ2-7 | TRBV7-8 | TGTGCCAGCAGCTTAGCTACCCTCTACGAGCAGTACTTC | CASSLATLYEQYF
TRBD2 | TRBJ2-5 | TRBV5-4 | TGTGCCAGCAGATCGGGACTAGCGGTCCCACAAGAGACCCAGTACTTC | CASRSGLAVPQETQYF
- | TRBJ2-1 | TRBV18 | TGTGCCAGCTCACCATTGCCCGGGGTGGATGAGCAGTTCTTC | CASSPLPGVDEQFF
TRBD1 | TRBJ1-1 | TRBV18 | TGTGCCAGCTTGGAGGCGGTGCAGGGGGCTAACACTGAAGCTTTCTTT | CASLEAVQGANTEAFF
- | TRBJ2-7 | TRBV15 | TGTGCCACCAGCAGAGATGGGGCAGGTTTCCCCTCCAGGGACTCCTACGAGCAGTACTTC | CATSRDGAGFPSRDSYEQYF
- | TRBJ2-7 | TRBV28 | TGTGCCAGCAGTTTACTTCAGGGCCTGGACGAGCAGTACTTC | CASSLLQGLDEQYF
- | TRBJ1-3 | TRBV28 | TGTGCCAGCAGTTTATCTTGGGGGGCTCTCTCTGGAAACACCATATATTTT | CASSLSWGALSGNTIYF
TRBD2 | TRBJ2-4 | TRBV5-1 | TGCGCCAGCAGACTAGCGGGAGAGGGAAACATTCAGTACTTC | CASRLAGEGNIQYF
TRBD1 | TRBJ2-7 | TRBV28 | TGTGCCAGCCAACACCCGGGACAGGCCTACGAGCAGTACTTC | CASQHPGQAYEQYF
- | TRBJ2-3 | TRBV5-1 | TGCGCCAGCAGCCCCCACCCTGAGTACCAATCGGTGTATTTT | CASSPHPEYQSVYF
- | TRBJ2-5 | TRBV5-4 | TGTGCCAGCAGCTTTCCAGGGAGTCAAGAGACCCAGTACTTC | CASSFPGSQETQYF
- | TRBJ2-7 | TRBV5-4 | TGTGCCAGCACTAATGCGTGGGGGAGCTCCTACGAGCAGTACTTC | CASTNAWGSSYEQYF
TRBD2 | TRBJ2-2 | TRBV7-3 | TGTGCCAGCAGCTTAGCCCCTGGACTAGCGTCGGGGGGGGAGCTGTTTTTT | CASSLAPGLASGGELFF